This is a list of T cell receptor beta chains from one sample in a study of graft-versus-host responses after intestinal transplantation. For these receptors, no antigen is known. The repertoire was sequenced with immunoSEQ multiplex PCR; TCRdb's copy has only in-frame clones and lacks some. The table includes approximately 85,000 clones, about 93% detected once. The sample here was unstimulated CD8+ T cells sorted from spleen or lymph node cells, taken before transplant. The receptors were sampled from a human donor who was the organ donor for an intestinal transplant. Both conserved end residues are part of each CDR3. A D gene is named only where the DNA matches it firmly. Expanded clones get a size class; other rows say once, few or many, or leave the size out.

cdr3_aa cdr3_nt clone_size j_call v_call d_call
CASSEWLAGGRGTDTQYF TGTGCCAGCAGTGAATGGCTAGCGGGGGGGCGAGGGACAGATACGCAGTATTTT NA TRBJ2-3 TRBV2 TRBD2
CASSLTGDHEQYF TGTGCCAGCAGCTTGACAGGGGACCACGAGCAGTACTTC NA TRBJ2-7 TRBV7-8 TRBD1
CASSYGDQPQHF TGTGCCAGCAGTTACGGGGATCAGCCCCAGCATTTT NA TRBJ1-5 TRBV28 NA
CASSQDGGAGANVLTF TGCGCCAGCAGCCAAGATGGGGGCGCTGGGGCCAACGTCCTGACTTTC NA TRBJ2-6 TRBV4-3 NA
CAWFGPGQGRNYGYTF TGTGCCTGGTTCGGTCCGGGACAGGGACGCAACTATGGCTACACCTTC NA TRBJ1-2 TRBV30 TRBD1
CASSSYDRLYNYGYTF TGTGCCAGCAGTTCCTACGACAGGTTGTACAACTATGGCTACACCTTC NA TRBJ1-2 TRBV27 NA
CASSLVQTNTEAFF TGTGCCAGCAGCTTAGTACAGACGAACACTGAAGCTTTCTTT NA TRBJ1-1 TRBV5-4 NA
CASSGSSGRISYNEQFF TGTGCCAGCAGCGGGAGTAGCGGGAGGATCTCCTACAATGAGCAGTTCTTC NA TRBJ2-1 TRBV9 TRBD2
CASSLTSGTSTDTQYF TGTGCCAGCAGCTTGACTAGCGGAACTAGCACAGATACGCAGTATTTT NA TRBJ2-3 TRBV7-3 TRBD2
CASSSADTQYF TGTGCCAGCAGCAGCGCAGATACGCAGTATTTT NA TRBJ2-3 TRBV6-6 NA
CASSDRLADTQYF TGTGCCAGCAGTGACAGACTAGCAGATACGCAGTATTTT once TRBJ2-3 TRBV9 NA
CASRGLGRYNEQFF TGTGCCAGCAGGGGCCTGGGGAGATACAATGAGCAGTTCTTC once TRBJ2-1 TRBV28 NA
CASSPRTGVFTEAFF TGTGCCAGCAGTCCACGGACAGGGGTTTTTACTGAAGCTTTCTTT NA TRBJ1-1 TRBV28 TRBD1
CASSRGQGLSPLHF TGTGCCAGCAGCCGTGGACAGGGTCTTTCACCCCTCCACTTT NA TRBJ1-6 TRBV7-9 TRBD1
CATQDRELSEKLFF TGTGCCACCCAAGACAGGGAATTAAGTGAAAAACTGTTTTTT NA TRBJ1-4 TRBV6-6 TRBD1
CASSPLAVGEQFF TGTGCCAGCAGCCCACTAGCAGTGGGTGAGCAGTTCTTC NA TRBJ2-1 TRBV28 NA
CASSLGAGNAYSNQPQHF TGTGCCAGCAGCTTGGGGGCCGGGAATGCTTATAGCAATCAGCCCCAGCATTTT once TRBJ1-5 TRBV7-9 NA
CASSGRSRGSYEQYF TGTGCCAGCAGCGGGCGATCCAGGGGCTCCTACGAGCAGTACTTC NA TRBJ2-7 TRBV7-8 NA
CASSETGGEQFF TGTGCCAGCAGCGAGACAGGGGGTGAGCAGTTCTTC NA TRBJ2-1 TRBV7-9 TRBD1
CASSFPGANEQFF TGTGCCAGCAGCTTCCCTGGGGCAAATGAGCAGTTCTTC NA TRBJ2-1 TRBV7-9 NA
CASSFMGLESPSSYNEQFF TGTGCCAGCAGTTTTATGGGACTAGAGAGCCCAAGCTCCTACAATGAGCAGTTCTTC NA TRBJ2-1 TRBV28 TRBD2
CASSEGQGLLGNQPQHF TGTGCCAGTAGTGAGGGACAGGGGCTCTTGGGAAATCAGCCCCAGCATTTT once TRBJ1-5 TRBV19 TRBD1
CASSQEWRGGSYEQYF TGCGCCAGCAGCCAAGAGTGGAGGGGAGGTTCCTACGAGCAGTACTTC NA TRBJ2-7 TRBV4-3 NA
CASSLEPGQGDSPLHF TGTGCCAGCAGCCTAGAACCGGGACAGGGTGATTCACCCCTCCACTTT NA TRBJ1-6 TRBV11-2 TRBD1
CASSLGVGAQWGYTF TGCGCCAGCAGCTTAGGAGTTGGGGCACAATGGGGCTACACCTTC few TRBJ1-2 TRBV5-1 NA
CASSLALGQGAMNTEAFF TGTGCCAGCAGCTTAGCGTTAGGACAGGGGGCCATGAACACTGAAGCTTTCTTT NA TRBJ1-1 TRBV7-8 TRBD1
CASSWGGRTEAFF TGTGCCAGCAGTTGGGGGGGGCGTACTGAAGCTTTCTTT NA TRBJ1-1 TRBV27 NA
CASSPGQTLPHTQYF TGTGCCAGTAGTCCGGGACAGACCCTCCCCCATACGCAGTATTTT NA TRBJ2-3 TRBV19 TRBD1
CASSIYVTYEQYF TGTGCCAGCAGCATCTATGTTACCTACGAGCAGTACTTC NA TRBJ2-7 TRBV11-1 NA
CASSPRASGGAYEQFF TGTGCCAGCAGCCCCCGGGCTAGCGGGGGGGCCTATGAGCAGTTCTTC NA TRBJ2-1 TRBV7-6 TRBD2
CASRSGFSNQPQHF TGTGCCAGTAGGTCAGGGTTTAGCAATCAGCCCCAGCATTTT NA TRBJ1-5 TRBV19 NA
CASSVSGSGGPDTQYF TGTGCCAGCAGCGTAAGTGGTAGCGGGGGCCCCGATACGCAGTATTTT NA TRBJ2-3 TRBV9 TRBD2
CASSLPPGNEQYF TGTGCCAGCAGCTTGCCCCCGGGGAACGAGCAGTACTTC NA TRBJ2-7 TRBV5-4 NA
CASSELGGASTDTQYF TGCGCCAGCAGTGAGTTAGGCGGAGCTAGCACAGATACGCAGTATTTT NA TRBJ2-3 TRBV10-2 NA
CASSGRAGEQYF TGTGCCAGCAGCGGGAGAGCGGGGGAGCAGTACTTC NA TRBJ2-7 TRBV13 TRBD2
CASSLGYWTGPHEQYF TGTGCCAGCAGTTTAGGTTACTGGACAGGCCCCCACGAGCAGTACTTC NA TRBJ2-7 TRBV27 TRBD1
CASSADPGLAGPSTDTQYF TGCGCCAGCAGTGCAGATCCGGGACTAGCGGGACCTAGCACAGATACGCAGTATTTT NA TRBJ2-3 TRBV10-2 TRBD2
CASSGTGGESNSGNTIYF TGTGCCAGCAGCGGGACAGGGGGCGAATCAAACTCTGGAAACACCATATATTTT once TRBJ1-3 TRBV2 TRBD1
CASSQDYGGSWLNEQFF TGCGCCAGCAGCCAAGATTATGGCGGGTCGTGGCTTAATGAGCAGTTCTTC NA TRBJ2-1 TRBV4-3 NA